The 18 T cell receptor beta chains below were found in one sample sequenced in a study of immune evolution from preneoplasia to lung adenocarcinoma. Using immunoSEQ multiplex PCR, the repertoire was profiled, and TCRdb retains in-frame clones only, with some absent. Of approximately 6,900 clones in the sample, 65% to 85% are singletons; the top ten hold approximately 2.6%. Sequencing used FFPE lung adenocarcinoma in situ tissue. The receptors shown here come from an older donor with lung adenocarcinoma.

The V call is TRBV6-4, the J call TRBJ1-3, with unresolved D. The CDR3 extends over 14 amino acids. Trimming cost V 7 bases and J 0 bases, with 10 bases left between them. Germline V gene data show CDR1 as MRHNA and CDR2 as SNTAGT. CDR3 residues: CASIPGHSGNTIYF. CDR3 nucleotides: TGTGCCAGCATCCCGGGCCACTCTGGAAACACCATATATTTT.

The V gene is TRBV6-5, the J gene TRBJ2-7, with 13 bases matching TRBD2. V gave up 6 bases and J gave up 2 bases; unmatched junction bases: 4. The germline V gene has CDR1 MNHEY and CDR2 SVGAGI. The CDR3 length is 15 residues. The DNA for the CDR3 is TGTGCCAGCAGCGAACTAGCGGGAGGGACCTACGAGCAGTACTTC. Protein product: CASSELAGGTYEQYF.

The V and J genes are TRBV19 and TRBJ1-2, with D perhaps matching TRBD1 (6 bases). Trimming pared 5 bases from V and 0 bases from J, leaving 16 bases between. The CDR3 extends over 16 amino acids. CDR1 and CDR2 from the germline V gene are LNHDA and SQIVND (reference sequence). CDR3 sequence reads: CASSPLTGAANYGYTF. In nucleotides, the CDR3 is TGTGCCAGTAGTCCCCTGACAGGCGCAGCTAACTATGGCTACACCTTC.

This chain joins TRBV10-2 and TRBJ1-6, with D hard to call. V was shortened by 10 bases and J by 4 bases, with 11 bases between the two germline ends. CDR1 and CDR2 (germline): WSHSY, SAAADI. There are 13 residues in the CDR3. This CDR3 reads CATTADYNSPLHF. The CDR3 DNA is TGCGCCACTACTGCCGATTATAATTCACCCCTCCACTTT.

The chain links TRBV14 to TRBJ1-2; D gene unclear. Per germline, CDR1 SGHDN and CDR2 FVKESK. CDR3 length: 14 residues. Trimming stripped 0 bases from V and 7 bases from J, with 12 bases between. The chain's CDR3 is CASSQDGVPGGYTF. Here the CDR3 DNA reads TGTGCCAGCAGCCAAGACGGGGTACCCGGTGGCTACACCTTC.

The genes are TRBV2 and TRBJ2-2; D remains unclear. V dropped 4 bases and J dropped 4 bases, with 7 bases sitting between them. Germline lookup yields CDR1 SNHLY and CDR2 FYNNEI. The length of the CDR3 is 13 residues. In DNA, the CDR3 is TGTGCCAGCAGTGGAGTGGTCACCGGGGAGCTGTTTTTT. This encodes CASSGVVTGELFF.

The chain couples TRBV18 to TRBJ1-2, with D perhaps matching TRBD1 (6 bases). Trimming removed 3 bases from V and 3 bases from J, with 14 bases in between. This CDR3 spans 15 amino acids. Germline V lookup: CDR1 KGHSH, CDR2 LQKENI. The CDR3 spells CASSPPRGADYGYTF. DNA of the CDR3: TGTGCCAGCTCACCCCCCCGGGGGGCTGACTATGGCTACACCTTC.

This rearrangement joins TRBV7-9 to TRBJ2-2; D ambiguous. The ends were cut back, 9 bases at V and 1 base at J, with 15 bases in the middle. Germline lookup yields CDR1 SEHNR and CDR2 FQNEAQ (reference sequence). The CDR3 spans 15 residues. CDR3 amino acids: CASGPRFLNTGELFF. The CDR3 DNA sequence: TGTGCCAGTGGGCCGCGGTTTTTGAACACCGGGGAGCTGTTTTTT.

The J gene is TRBJ2-4, the V gene TRBV5-1; D call uncertain. CDR1 and CDR2 (germline): SGHRS, YFSETQ. V was clipped by 4 bases and J by 0 bases, with 14 bases between them. The CDR3 extends over 16 amino acids. The CDR3 loop reads CASSPGDHLAKNIQYF. The CDR3 region has the DNA TGCGCCAGCAGCCCTGGAGACCATCTAGCCAAAAACATTCAGTACTTC.

This chain connects TRBV7-9 to TRBJ2-7; D tentatively fits TRBD1 or TRBD2 (6 bases each). Trimming removed 5 bases at V and 2 bases at J, with 19 bases between. CDR1 and CDR2 (germline): SEHNR, FQNEAQ (reference sequence). This CDR3 has 16 amino acids. The CDR3 nucleotides read TGTGCCAGCAGCCCAGTCGGGGGCGGGACCACCTACGAGCAGTACTTC. This translates into CASSPVGGGTTYEQYF.

The chain uses TRBV4-1 and TRBJ1-5; tentatively, D is TRBD1 (5 bases). Germline assignment: CDR1 MGHRA and CDR2 YSYEKL. Trimming shortened V by 0 bases and J by 2 bases, and 11 bases separated the two germline ends. The CDR3 length is 16 residues. CDR3 DNA: TGCGCCAGCAGCCAAGAAACGGGGGTGGGCAATCAGCCCCAGCATTTT. Protein product: CASSQETGVGNQPQHF.

A single count supports this clone. J is TRBJ1-2 and V is TRBV5-6, with a possible D match to TRBD1 (6 bases). The germline V gene has CDR1 SGHDT and CDR2 YYEEEE. With 7 bases removed from V and 4 bases from J, the gap between germline ends came to 14 bases. The CDR3 is 13 residues long. CDR3 amino acids: CASGYRAIYGYTF. CDR3 DNA sequence: TGTGCCAGCGGATACAGGGCGATCTATGGCTACACCTTC.

V is TRBV6-5 and J is TRBJ2-5, with 7 bases that match TRBD1. The CDR3 has 15 amino acids. CDR1 and CDR2 (germline): MNHEY, SVGAGI. V was pared by 6 bases and J by 3 bases, with 10 bases of the junction left unmatched. Here the CDR3 DNA reads TGTGCCAGCAGCCGCGTCACGACAGGGAAAGAGACCCAGTACTTC. Translated, it gives CASSRVTTGKETQYF.

The chain carries TRBV5-1 and TRBJ2-1, with a tentative D call TRBD1 (6 bases). V shed 1 base and J shed 2 bases, with 10 bases lying between them. The CDR3 length is 15 residues. CDR1 and CDR2 from the germline V gene are SGHRS and YFSETQ. The CDR3 nucleotides read TGCGCCAGCAGCTTGCAAGGGGGTCCCTACAATGAGCAGTTCTTC. Protein sequence: CASSLQGGPYNEQFF.

The V call is TRBV9, the J call TRBJ2-5; a weak D match, TRBD1 (6 bases). Trimming left V 3 bases short and J 2 bases short, with 11 bases between. The CDR3 consists of 14 residues. CDR1 is SGDLS, CDR2 YYNGEE, per germline. The CDR3 here is CASSAGQIQETQYF. Written as DNA, the CDR3 is TGTGCCAGCAGCGCGGGACAAATTCAAGAGACCCAGTACTTC.

The chain recombines TRBV7-3 with TRBJ2-7, with D possibly being TRBD1 (5 bases). This CDR3 comprises 14 residues. V gave up 4 bases and J gave up 6 bases, with 16 bases separating them. The germline V gene has CDR1 SGHTA and CDR2 FQGTGA. In DNA, the CDR3 is TGTGCCAGCAGCTCGGACACTTTCGCCGCCGAGCAGTACTTC. Protein: CASSSDTFAAEQYF.

This chain joins TRBV5-1 and TRBJ1-1; 9 bases fit TRBD1. The CDR3 totals 14 residues. V lost 1 base and J lost 5; bases outside the gene matches: 3. From germline, CDR1 is SGHRS and CDR2 YFSETQ. The CDR3 bases are TGCGCCAGCAGCTTGTTGGGACAGGGAACTGAAGCTTTCTTT. Translated, it gives CASSLLGQGTEAFF.

The chain has TRBV7-3 and TRBJ2-2; 8 positions agree with TRBD1. The CDR3 is 13 residues long. In germline, CDR1 is SGHTA, CDR2 FQGTGA. V shed 5 bases and J 6 bases; nucleotides not matched to a gene: 2. The CDR3 DNA is TGTGCCAGCAGCCCCAGGGGGCCCGGGGAGCTGTTTTTT. This translates into CASSPRGPGELFF.